This T cell receptor beta chain was captured in a study of blood T cell repertoires in COVID-19. Study details: Samples representing acute and convalescent COVID-19 were sourced from the United States, Italy and Spain.

A word on this clone: The germline gene is not matched at one end of the junction; a read error may be the cause.

Enrollees, about 18 to 90 years old, lived in about two dozen US areas. Here immunoSEQ multiplex PCR was the method, and the copy in TCRdb shows in-frame clones only, minus some. The sample includes around 190,000 clones, roughly 84% of them seen just once. The CDR3 length is 16 residues. From germline, CDR1 is SGHTA and CDR2 FQGNSA. The sequence was collected from a woman aged 25 to 45 who had recovered from COVID-19. The chain couples TRBV7-2 to TRBJ2-5; 9 bases align to TRBD2. Sequencing was carried out using PBMCs or T cells enriched from blood (not recorded which). The CDR3 here is CASRLGRREGGETQYF. The CDR3 nucleotides read TGTGCCAGCAGATTAGGGCGGCGGGAGGGTGGAGAGACCCAGTACTTC. Looking up the rest from reference TRBV7-2 and TRBJ2-5 gives the full variable domain: GAGVSQSPSNKVTEKGKDVELRCDPISGHTALYWYRQSLGQGLEFLIYFQGNSAPDKSGLPSDRFSAERTGGSVSTLTIQRTQQEDSAVYLCASRLGRREGGETQYFGPGTRLLVL.